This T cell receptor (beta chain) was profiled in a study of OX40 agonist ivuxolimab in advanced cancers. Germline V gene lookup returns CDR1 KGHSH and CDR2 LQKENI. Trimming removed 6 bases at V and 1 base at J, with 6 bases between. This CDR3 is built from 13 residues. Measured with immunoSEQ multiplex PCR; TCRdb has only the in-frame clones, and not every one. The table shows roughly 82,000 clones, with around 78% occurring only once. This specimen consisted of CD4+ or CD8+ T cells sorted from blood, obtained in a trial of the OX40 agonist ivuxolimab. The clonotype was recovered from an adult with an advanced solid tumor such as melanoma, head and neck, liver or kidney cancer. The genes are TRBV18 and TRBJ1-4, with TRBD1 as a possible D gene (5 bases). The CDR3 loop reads CASSDRTNEKLFF. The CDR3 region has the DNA TGTGCCAGCTCCGACAGAACTAATGAAAAACTGTTTTTT.